This record covers a single T cell receptor beta chain. The antigen remains undetermined. This sample is part of a study of cytomegalovirus exposure and HLA in healthy donors. Overall study context: There were 85 million or so unique TCRs (from HLA-typed donors) in an early data release. Broader study findings: A few CMV-associated chains were confirmed in vitro to be specific for CMV antigens. Among TCR beta chains, those listed as cytomegalovirus-associated numbered around 180. The only immune exposure information that was available was CMV serostatus.

The germline gives CDR1 MDHEN, CDR2 SYDVKM. This CDR3 spans 15 amino acids. Trimming shortened V by 3 bases and J by 6 bases, and 14 bases separated the two germline ends. Amplification used 60 Vbeta primers and 13 Jbeta primers. Assay used: immunoSEQ multiplex PCR; TCRdb lists only in-frame clones, some missing. The profile shows roughly 160,000 clones, roughly 79% of them singletons. The sequence derives from a man aged 30-40 years in good health and CMV-seronegative. The rearrangement joins TRBV28 to TRBJ1-4, with D tentatively TRBD1 (5 bases). Source material: PBMCs. The CDR3 here is CASSLRLVGHEKLFF. The CDR3 DNA follows: TGTGCCAGCAGTTTGCGGTTGGTGGGGCATGAAAAACTGTTTTTT.